The 7 T cell receptor beta chains in this list originate from one sample, sequenced in a study of patients and donors after allogeneic stem cell transplantation. Each CDR3 protein gets one entry after TCRdb re-called the RT-PCR reads with MiXCR. There are 150,000 to 250,000 distinct CDR3 sequences in the sample; roughly two fifths occur only once, and approximately 32% lies in the top ten. Sequencing input: blood, either unsorted or a sorted T cell fraction (not recorded which). All receptors derive from a human donor who was either an allogeneic HSCT recipient or a stem cell or donor lymphocyte infusion donor (not recorded which). It is not recorded whose cells these are; they may come from a transplant donor.

This chain joins TRBV24-1 and TRBJ2-1; 10 nucleotides agree with TRBD1. V was clipped by 10 bases and J by 5 bases; unmatched bases: 7. Per the germline V gene, CDR1 is KGHDR and CDR2 is SFDVKD. The CDR3 runs 14 residues. The CDR3 DNA reads TGTGCCACGGGACAGGGGCTCAATAACAATGAGCAGTTCTTC. Translating gives CATGQGLNNNEQFF.

The J gene is TRBJ2-3, the V gene TRBV28, with TRBD2 as a possible D gene (6 bases). Deletions cut 5 bases from V and 6 bases from J, with 24 bases between. This CDR3 has 17 residues. The germline gives CDR1 MDHEN, CDR2 SYDVKM. CDR3 DNA: TGTGCCAGCAGTCCCCATCCATGGGAGGCGAGGAGCGATACGCAGTATTTT. Encoded protein: CASSPHPWEARSDTQYF.

This chain uses TRBV12-3 or TRBV12-4 with TRBJ2-1, with TRBD2 matching 7 bases. J was trimmed by 2 bases and V by 8 bases; bases with no gene match: 9. This CDR3 has 15 amino acids. CDR3 residues: CASGGWDYPYNEQFF. For the CDR3, the DNA is TGTGCCAGCGGCGGATGGGACTACCCCTACAATGAGCAGTTCTTC.

This clonotype has only a few counts. The chain recombines TRBV15 with TRBJ1-5; no clear D gene. Germline CDR1 is LNHNV and CDR2 is YYDKDF (reference sequence). The CDR3 is 15 amino acids. V was clipped by 3 bases and J by 7 bases, with 16 bases between them. The CDR3 loop reads CATSSLGSRWQPQHF. Here the CDR3 DNA reads TGTGCCACCAGCAGTTTAGGGTCACGGTGGCAGCCCCAGCATTTT.

This chain joins TRBV9 and TRBJ1-6; no reliable D call. Trimming took off 3 bases at V and 10 bases at J, with 14 bases between the two ends. Germline V gene data show CDR1 as SGDLS and CDR2 as YYNGEE. The CDR3 contains 14 residues. CDR3 loop: CASSGLETGSPLHF. The CDR3 coding sequence is TGTGCCAGCAGCGGGTTAGAGACGGGATCACCCCTCCACTTT. Using reference TRBV9 and TRBJ1-6 for the parts outside the CDR3, the full variable domain is DSGVTQTPKHLITATGQRVTLRCSPRSGDLSVYWYQQSLDQGLQFLIQYYNGEERAKGNILERFSAQQFPDLHSELNLSSLELGDSALYFCASSGLETGSPLHFGNGTRLTVT.

This chain connects TRBV28 to TRBJ2-7; 9 bases match TRBD1. This CDR3 comprises 14 residues. The germline CDR1 and CDR2 sequences are MDHEN and SYDVKM. V lost 7 bases to trimming and J lost 2 bases; unmatched junction nucleotides: 6. CDR3 DNA sequence: TGTGCCAGCATAGGGACAGGGACTCCCTACGAGCAGTACTTC. This sequence encodes CASIGTGTPYEQYF.

This clonotype showed up just a few times. The chain is built from TRBV3-1 and TRBJ2-1, with 11 bases fitting TRBD2. With 5 bases clipped from V and 2 bases from J, the junction kept 11 bases outside the gene matches. The CDR3 consists of 18 residues. Germline assignment: CDR1 LGHDT and CDR2 YNNKEL (reference sequence). The CDR3 DNA sequence: TGTGCCAGCAGCTCCGTACTGACTAGCGGGATAACCTACAATGAGCAGTTCTTC. It specifies CASSSVLTSGITYNEQFF.